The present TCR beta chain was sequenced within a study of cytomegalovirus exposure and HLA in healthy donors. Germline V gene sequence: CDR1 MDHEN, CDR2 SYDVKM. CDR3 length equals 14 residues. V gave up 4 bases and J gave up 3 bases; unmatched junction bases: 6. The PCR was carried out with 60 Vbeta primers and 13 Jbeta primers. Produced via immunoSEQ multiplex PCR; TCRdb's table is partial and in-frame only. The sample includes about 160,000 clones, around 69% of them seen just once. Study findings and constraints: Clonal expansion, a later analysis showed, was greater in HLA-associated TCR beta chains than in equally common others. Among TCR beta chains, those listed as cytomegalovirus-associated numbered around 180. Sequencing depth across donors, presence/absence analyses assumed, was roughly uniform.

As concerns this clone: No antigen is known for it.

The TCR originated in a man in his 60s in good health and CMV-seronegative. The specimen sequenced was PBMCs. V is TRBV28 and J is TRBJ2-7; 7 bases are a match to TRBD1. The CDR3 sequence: CASSSTGPNYEQYF. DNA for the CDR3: TGTGCCAGCAGTTCGACAGGGCCCAACTACGAGCAGTACTTC.